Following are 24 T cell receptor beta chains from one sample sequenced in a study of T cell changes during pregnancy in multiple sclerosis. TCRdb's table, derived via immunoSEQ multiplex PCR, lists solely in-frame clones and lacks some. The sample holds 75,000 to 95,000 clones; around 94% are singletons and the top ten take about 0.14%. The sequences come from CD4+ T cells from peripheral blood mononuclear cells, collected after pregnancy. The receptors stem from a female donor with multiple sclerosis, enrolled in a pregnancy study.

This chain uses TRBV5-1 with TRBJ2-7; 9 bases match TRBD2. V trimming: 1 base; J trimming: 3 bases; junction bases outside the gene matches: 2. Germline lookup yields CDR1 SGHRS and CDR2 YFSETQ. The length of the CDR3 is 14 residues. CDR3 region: CASSLSGRNYEQYF. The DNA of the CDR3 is TGCGCCAGCAGCTTGAGCGGGAGGAACTACGAGCAGTACTTC.

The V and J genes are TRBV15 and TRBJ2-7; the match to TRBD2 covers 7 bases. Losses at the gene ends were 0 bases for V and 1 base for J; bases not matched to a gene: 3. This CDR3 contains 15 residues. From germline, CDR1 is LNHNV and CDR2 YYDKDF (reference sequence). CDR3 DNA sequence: TGTGCCACCAGCAGAGAAGGAGCGGGGTCCTACGAGCAGTACTTC. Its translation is CATSREGAGSYEQYF. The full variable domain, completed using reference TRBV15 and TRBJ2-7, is DAMVIQNPRYQVTQFGKPVTLSCSQTLNHNVMYWYQQKSSQAPKLLFHYYDKDFNNEADTPDNFQSRRPNTSFCFLDIRSPGLGDTAMYLCATSREGAGSYEQYFGPGTRLTVT.

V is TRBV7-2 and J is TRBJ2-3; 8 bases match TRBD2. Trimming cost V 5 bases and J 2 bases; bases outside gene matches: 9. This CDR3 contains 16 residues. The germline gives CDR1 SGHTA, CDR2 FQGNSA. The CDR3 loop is CASSQPAGDYTDTQYF. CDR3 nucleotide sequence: TGTGCCAGCAGCCAACCAGCGGGGGACTACACAGATACGCAGTATTTT.

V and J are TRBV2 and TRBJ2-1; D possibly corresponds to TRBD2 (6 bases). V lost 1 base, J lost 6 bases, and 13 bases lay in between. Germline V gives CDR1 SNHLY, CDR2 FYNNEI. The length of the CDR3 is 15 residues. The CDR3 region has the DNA TGTGCCAGCAGTGAAGTAGCGGCTCCTAGCAATGAGCAGTTCTTC. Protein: CASSEVAAPSNEQFF.

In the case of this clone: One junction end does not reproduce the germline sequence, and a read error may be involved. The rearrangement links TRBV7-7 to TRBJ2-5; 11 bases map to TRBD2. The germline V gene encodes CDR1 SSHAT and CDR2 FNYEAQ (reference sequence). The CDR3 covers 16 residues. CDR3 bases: TGTGCTAGCAGCTTAGCGGGGGGGGGCATCCAAGAGACCCAGTACTTC. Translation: CASSLAGGGIQETQYF.

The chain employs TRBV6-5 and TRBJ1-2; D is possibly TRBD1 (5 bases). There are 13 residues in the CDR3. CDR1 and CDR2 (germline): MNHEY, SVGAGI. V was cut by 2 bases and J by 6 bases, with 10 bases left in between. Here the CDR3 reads CASSYGQGHGYTF. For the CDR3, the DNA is TGTGCCAGCAGTTACGGGCAGGGTCATGGCTACACCTTC.

The CDR3 DNA is TGTGCCAGCAGCACACCCCCCCACGAGCAGTACTTC. It encodes CASSTPPHEQYF. The chain recombines TRBV28 with TRBJ2-7; no firm D call. With 6 bases removed from V and 5 bases from J, the gap between germline ends came to 11 bases. The germline CDR1 and CDR2 sequences are MDHEN and SYDVKM. This CDR3 spans 12 amino acids.

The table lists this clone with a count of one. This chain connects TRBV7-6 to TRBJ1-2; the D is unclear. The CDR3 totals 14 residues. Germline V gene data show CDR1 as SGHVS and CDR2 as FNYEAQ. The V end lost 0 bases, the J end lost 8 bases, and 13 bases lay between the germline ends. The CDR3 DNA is TGTGCCAGCAGCTTAGCGGATAGGGAGGAAGGCTACACCTTC. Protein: CASSLADREEGYTF.

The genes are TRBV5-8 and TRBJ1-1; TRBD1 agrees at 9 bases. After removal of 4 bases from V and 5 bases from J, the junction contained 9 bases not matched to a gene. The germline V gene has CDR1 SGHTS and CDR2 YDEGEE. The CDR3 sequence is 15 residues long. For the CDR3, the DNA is TGTGCCAGCAGCCTGGGGACAGGGCGAGGGACTGAAGCTTTCTTT. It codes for CASSLGTGRGTEAFF.

CDR3 in DNA: TGCAGCGCCTTAGCGGAAGGCTCCTACAATGAGCAGTTCTTC. It translates to CSALAEGSYNEQFF. This chain uses TRBV29-1 with TRBJ2-1; the D gene is possibly TRBD2 (6 bases). The V and J ends lost 7 bases and 0 bases respectively, with 13 bases between them. The CDR3 has 14 amino acids. Germline values: CDR1 SQVTM, CDR2 ANQGSEA.

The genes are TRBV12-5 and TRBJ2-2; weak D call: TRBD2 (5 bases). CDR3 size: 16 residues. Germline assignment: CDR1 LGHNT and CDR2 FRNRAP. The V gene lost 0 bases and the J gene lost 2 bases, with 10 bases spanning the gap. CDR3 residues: CASGLVRTVNTGELFF. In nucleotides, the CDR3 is TGTGCTAGTGGTTTGGTAAGGACTGTAAACACCGGGGAGCTGTTTTTT.

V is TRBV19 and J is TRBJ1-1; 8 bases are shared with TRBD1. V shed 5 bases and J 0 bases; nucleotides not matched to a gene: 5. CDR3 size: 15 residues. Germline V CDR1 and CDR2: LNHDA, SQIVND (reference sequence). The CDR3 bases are TGTGCCAGTAGTCGCACGACAGGGGTGAACACTGAAGCTTTCTTT. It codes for CASSRTTGVNTEAFF.

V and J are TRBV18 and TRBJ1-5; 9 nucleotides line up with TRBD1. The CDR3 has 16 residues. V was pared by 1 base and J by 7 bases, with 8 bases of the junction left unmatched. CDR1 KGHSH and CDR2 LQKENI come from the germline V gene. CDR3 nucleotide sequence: TGTGCCAGCTCACCACGGGACAGGGTAGCTCGGCAGCCCCAGCATTTT. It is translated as CASSPRDRVARQPQHF.

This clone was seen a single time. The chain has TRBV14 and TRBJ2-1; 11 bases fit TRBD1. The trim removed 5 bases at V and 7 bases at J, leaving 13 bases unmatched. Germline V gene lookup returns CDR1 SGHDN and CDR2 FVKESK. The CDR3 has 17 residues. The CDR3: CASSVTRRDRGRNEQFF. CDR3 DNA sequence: TGTGCCAGCAGCGTAACACGCCGGGACAGGGGGAGAAATGAGCAGTTCTTC.

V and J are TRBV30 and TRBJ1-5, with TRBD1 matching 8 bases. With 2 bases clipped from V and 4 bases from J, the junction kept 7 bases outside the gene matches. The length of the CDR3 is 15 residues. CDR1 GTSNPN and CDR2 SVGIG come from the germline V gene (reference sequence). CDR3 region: CAWSIGQGGNQPQHF. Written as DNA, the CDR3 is TGTGCCTGGAGTATAGGACAGGGCGGTAATCAGCCCCAGCATTTT. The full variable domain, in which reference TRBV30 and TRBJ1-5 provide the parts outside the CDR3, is SQTIHQWPATLVQPVGSPLSLECTVEGTSNPNLYWYRQAAGRGLQLLFYSVGIGQISSEVPQNLSASRPQDRQFILSSKKLLLSDSGFYLCAWSIGQGGNQPQHFGDGTRLSIL.

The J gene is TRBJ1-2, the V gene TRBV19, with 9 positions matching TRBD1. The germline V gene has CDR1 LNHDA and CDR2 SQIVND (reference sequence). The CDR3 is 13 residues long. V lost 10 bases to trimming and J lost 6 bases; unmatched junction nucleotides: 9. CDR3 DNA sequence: TGTGCCACCCGGGACAGGGCATTCGATGGCTACACCTTC. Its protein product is CATRDRAFDGYTF. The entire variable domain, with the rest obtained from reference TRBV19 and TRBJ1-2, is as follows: DGGITQSPKYLFRKEGQNVTLSCEQNLNHDAMYWYRQDPGQGLRLIYYSQIVNDFQKGDIAEGYSVSREKKESFPLTVTSAQKNPTAFYLCATRDRAFDGYTFGSGTRLTVV.

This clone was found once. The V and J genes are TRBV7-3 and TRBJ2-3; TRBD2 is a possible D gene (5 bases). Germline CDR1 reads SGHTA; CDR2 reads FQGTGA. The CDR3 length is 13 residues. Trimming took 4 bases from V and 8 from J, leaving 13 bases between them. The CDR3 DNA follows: TGTGCCAGCAGCTCCCCGGGAAAATCTACGCAGTATTTT. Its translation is CASSSPGKSTQYF.

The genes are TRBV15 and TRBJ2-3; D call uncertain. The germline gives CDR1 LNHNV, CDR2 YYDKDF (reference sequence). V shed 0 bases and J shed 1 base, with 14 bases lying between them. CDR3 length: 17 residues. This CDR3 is CATSRDLVNPGTDTQYF. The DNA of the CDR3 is TGTGCCACCAGCAGAGATTTAGTTAACCCCGGCACAGATACGCAGTATTTT.

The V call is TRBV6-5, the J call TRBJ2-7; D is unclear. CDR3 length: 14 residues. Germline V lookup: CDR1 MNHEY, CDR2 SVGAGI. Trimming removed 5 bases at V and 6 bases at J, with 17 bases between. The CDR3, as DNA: TGTGCCAGCAGTAATGGCGCAGGATCCCTCGAGCAGTACTTC. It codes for CASSNGAGSLEQYF.

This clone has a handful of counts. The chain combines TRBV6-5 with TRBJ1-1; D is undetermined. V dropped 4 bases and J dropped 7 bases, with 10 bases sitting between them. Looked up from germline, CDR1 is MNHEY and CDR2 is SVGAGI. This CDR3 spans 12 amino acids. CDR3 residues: CASSSPTGEAFF. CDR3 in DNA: TGTGCCAGCAGTTCCCCAACGGGTGAAGCTTTCTTT.

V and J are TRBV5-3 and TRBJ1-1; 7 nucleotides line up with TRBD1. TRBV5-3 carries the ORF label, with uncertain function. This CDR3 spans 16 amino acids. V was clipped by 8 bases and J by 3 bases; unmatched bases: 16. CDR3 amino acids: CASHKVKGGDDTEAFF. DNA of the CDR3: TGTGCCAGTCATAAAGTAAAAGGGGGCGACGACACTGAAGCTTTCTTT.

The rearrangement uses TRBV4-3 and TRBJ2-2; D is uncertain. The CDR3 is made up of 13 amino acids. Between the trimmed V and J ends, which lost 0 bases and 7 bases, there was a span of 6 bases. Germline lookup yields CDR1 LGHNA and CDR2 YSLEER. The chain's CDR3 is CASSQDSVGELFF. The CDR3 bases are TGCGCCAGCAGCCAAGACAGTGTCGGGGAGCTGTTTTTT.

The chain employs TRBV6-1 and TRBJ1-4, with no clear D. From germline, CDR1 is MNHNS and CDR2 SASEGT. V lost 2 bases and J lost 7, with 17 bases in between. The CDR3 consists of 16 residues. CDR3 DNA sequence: TGTGCCAGCAGTGAAAGGAGGACCGGACTTGGTGAAAAACTGTTTTTT. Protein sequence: CASSERRTGLGEKLFF.

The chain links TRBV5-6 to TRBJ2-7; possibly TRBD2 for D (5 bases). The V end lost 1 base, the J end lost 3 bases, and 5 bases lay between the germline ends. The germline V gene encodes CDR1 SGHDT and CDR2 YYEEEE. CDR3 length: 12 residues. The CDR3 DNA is TGTGCCAGCAGCTTGCGGGGCTACGAGCAGTACTTC. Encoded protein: CASSLRGYEQYF.